This TCR beta chain is drawn from a study of technical replicates of blood from a few donors. Some clones are missing from TCRdb's copy, which holds only in-frame ones; the method was immunoSEQ multiplex PCR. The data hold tens of thousands of clones, with 95% to 98% observed a single time. V dropped 6 bases and J dropped 9 bases, with 21 bases sitting between them. The CDR3 spans 15 residues. The germline V gene has CDR1 LNHDA and CDR2 SQIVND (reference sequence). The origin of this receptor is a human donor in good health. The chain is built from TRBV19 and TRBJ1-5; D remains unclear. The sequenced material came from T cells isolated from PBMCs. The CDR3 is CASRAVGPPRGPQHF. The CDR3 bases are TGTGCCAGTAGGGCGGTTGGTCCCCCGCGTGGGCCCCAGCATTTT.